Below are 5 T cell receptor beta chains sequenced from a single sample in a study of T cells in Graves' hyperthyroidism and ophthalmopathy. What was amplified from RNA transcripts were TCR beta CDR3 regions. Carried out on the TCR CDR3, a first-round RT-PCR used the HTBI primer set. One entry per CDR3 protein results from TCRdb running MiXCR on the multiplex PCR reads. Among about 620,000 distinct CDR3 sequences listed, roughly 15% were seen once. The source material was blood. These receptors originate from a young woman with Graves' hyperthyroidism.

The chain joins TRBV19 to TRBJ1-1; D is unclear. V was shortened by 1 base and J by 0 bases, with 6 bases between the two germline ends. Germline lookup yields CDR1 LNHDA and CDR2 SQIVND (reference sequence). The CDR3 has 14 amino acids. The CDR3: CASSIGHLNTEAFF. CDR3 nucleotide sequence: TGTGCCAGTAGTATAGGGCACCTGAACACTGAAGCTTTCTTT.

The rearrangement links TRBV7-2 to TRBJ1-6, with a tentative D call TRBD1 (5 bases). Trimming cost V 2 bases and J 1 base, with 12 bases left between them. The germline CDR1 and CDR2 sequences are SGHTA and FQGNSA. CDR3 length equals 17 residues. CDR3 in amino acids: CASSLKAGQSYNSPLHF. The DNA for the CDR3 is TGTGCCAGCAGCTTAAAGGCGGGGCAGTCCTATAATTCACCCCTCCACTTT.

The V call is TRBV20-1, the J call TRBJ2-1; weak D call: TRBD2 (6 bases). CDR1 DFQATT and CDR2 SNEGSKA come from the germline V gene (reference sequence). Trimming stripped 8 bases from V and 5 bases from J, with 19 bases between. The CDR3 contains 14 residues. The CDR3 nucleotides read TGCAGTCTTAACCCCTTTAGCGGTAACAATGAGCAGTTCTTC. Its translation is CSLNPFSGNNEQFF.

V is TRBV30 and J is TRBJ2-7, with D perhaps matching TRBD2 (6 bases). The CDR3 runs 12 residues. The germline gives CDR1 GTSNPN, CDR2 SVGIG (reference sequence). V shed 7 bases and J shed 3 bases, with 13 bases lying between them. CDR3 DNA sequence: TGTGCCTCAGCGGACTACAACTACGAGCAGTACTTC. The encoded protein is CASADYNYEQYF.

The table lists this clonotype with many counts. The V gene is TRBV28, the J gene TRBJ1-1; D remains unclear. Trimming took 8 bases from V and 4 from J, leaving 14 bases between them. The CDR3 covers 13 residues. CDR1 is MDHEN, CDR2 SYDVKM, per germline. The CDR3 nucleotides are TGTGCCAGCGGCCCTGCCGGGCCCACTGAAGCTTTCTTT. Its translation is CASGPAGPTEAFF.